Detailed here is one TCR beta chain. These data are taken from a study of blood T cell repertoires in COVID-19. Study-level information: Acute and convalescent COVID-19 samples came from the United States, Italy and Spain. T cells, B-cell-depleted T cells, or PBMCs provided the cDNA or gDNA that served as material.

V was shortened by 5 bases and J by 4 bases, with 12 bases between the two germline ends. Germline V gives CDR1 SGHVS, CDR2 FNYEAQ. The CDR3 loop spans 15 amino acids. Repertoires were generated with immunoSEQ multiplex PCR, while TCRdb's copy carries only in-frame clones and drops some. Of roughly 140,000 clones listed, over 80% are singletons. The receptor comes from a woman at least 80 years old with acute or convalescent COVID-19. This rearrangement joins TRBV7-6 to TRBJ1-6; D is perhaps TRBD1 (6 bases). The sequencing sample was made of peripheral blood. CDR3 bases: TGTGCCAGCAGCAACAGCAGGGGTTATAATTCACCCCTCCACTTT. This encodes CASSNSRGYNSPLHF.